These 20 T cell receptor beta chains were sequenced from one sample in a study of CD8+ T cells in alopecia areata (dated by TCRdb to the late 2010s). Library generation was performed with the immunoSEQ multiplex PCR assay. For TCR sequencing, RNA was extracted from every sample and reverse transcribed into cDNA to serve as template. Sourced from immuneACCESS, this table was stored by TCRdb with only in-frame sequences that have V and J called. A share of the clones is absent; for the studies checked, an unresolved V gene accounts for under half, and the remainder has no known explanation. This sample holds about 56,000 clones; around 96% were observed only once. The ten largest clonotypes hold about a quarter of the sample. Per the publication, the time point label means: baseline before oral tofacitinib. This material consisted of CD8+ T cells sorted from blood, taken at week 0. The source is a human donor with alopecia areata.

This chain connects TRBV19 to TRBJ1-6, with a weak D call TRBD1 (6 bases). Trimming took off 5 bases at V and 5 bases at J, with 13 bases between the two ends. CDR3 length: 15 amino acids. Germline CDR1 LNHDA, CDR2 SQIVND (reference sequence). DNA of the CDR3: TGTGCCAGTAGTGCCGGGACATGGGATAATTCACCCCTCCACTTT. Translating it yields CASSAGTWDNSPLHF.

The chain uses TRBV7-9 and TRBJ2-1; 9 positions agree with TRBD1. Germline-derived CDR1 and CDR2 are SEHNR and FQNEAQ (reference sequence). Trimming at V came to 3 bases and at J to 8 bases, leaving 11 bases not matched to a gene. This CDR3 spans 16 amino acids. For the CDR3, the DNA is TGTGCCAGCAGCTTGTCCGGGACAGGGTTTATCGATGAGCAGTTCTTC. Translating it yields CASSLSGTGFIDEQFF. Together with reference TRBV7-9 and TRBJ2-1, the CDR3 gives the full variable domain: DTGVSQNPRHKITKRGQNVTFRCDPISEHNRLYWYRQTLGQGPEFLTYFQNEAQLEKSRLLSDRFSAERPKGSFSTLEIQRTEQGDSAMYLCASSLSGTGFIDEQFFGPGTRLTVL.

The V gene is TRBV7-8, the J gene TRBJ2-5; no clear D. Trimming removed 2 bases from V and 5 bases from J, with 9 bases in between. CDR1 is SGHVS and CDR2 is FQNEAQ in the germline V gene. The CDR3 is made up of 13 amino acids. CDR3 in DNA: TGTGCCAGCAGCTTAATTTTAGGGGAGACCCAGTACTTC. It is translated as CASSLILGETQYF. The whole variable domain, filled in from reference TRBV7-8 and TRBJ2-5, reads GAGVSQSPRYKVAKRGQDVALRCDPISGHVSLFWYQQALGQGPEFLTYFQNEAQLDKSGLPSDRFFAERPEGSVSTLKIQRTQQEDSAVYLCASSLILGETQYFGPGTRLLVL.

The V gene is TRBV29-1, the J gene TRBJ2-7, with 7 bases matching TRBD1. The V and J ends lost 4 bases and 1 base, in that order; junction bases with no gene match: 1. CDR1 and CDR2 (germline): SQVTM, ANQGSEA. The CDR3 extends over 12 amino acids. CDR3 sequence: CSVGGQSYEQYF. The CDR3 coding sequence is TGCAGCGTTGGGGGACAGTCCTACGAGCAGTACTTC.

The chain joins TRBV7-2 to TRBJ2-5, with D possibly being TRBD1 (6 bases). Looked up from germline, CDR1 is SGHTA and CDR2 is FQGNSA. This CDR3 contains 16 residues. Trimming removed 6 bases at V and 0 bases at J, with 17 bases between. CDR3: CASRQGITPYQETQYF. Written as DNA, the CDR3 is TGTGCCAGCAGACAGGGAATCACCCCGTACCAAGAGACCCAGTACTTC.

The genes are TRBV6-5 and TRBJ1-4, with 7 nucleotides matching TRBD1. V was clipped by 8 bases and J by 3 bases; unmatched bases: 9. CDR1 and CDR2 from the germline V gene are MNHEY and SVGAGI. The CDR3 totals 15 residues. DNA of the CDR3: TGTGCCAGCGCAGGGACAGATTCTTCTAATGAAAAACTGTTTTTT. This gives the protein CASAGTDSSNEKLFF.

The chain employs TRBV4-3 and TRBJ2-3, with D perhaps assigned TRBD1 or TRBD2 (5 bases each). The CDR3 totals 16 residues. Between the trimmed V and J ends, which lost 0 bases and 1 base, there was a span of 11 bases. Germline V lookup: CDR1 LGHNA, CDR2 YSLEER. The CDR3 protein is CASSQDYRGRTDTQYF. In nucleotides, the CDR3 is TGCGCCAGCAGCCAAGATTACCGGGGACGCACAGATACGCAGTATTTT.

The gene calls are TRBV12-5 and TRBJ1-2; the match to TRBD1 covers 7 bases. From germline, CDR1 is LGHNT and CDR2 FRNRAP. The CDR3 spans 14 residues. The V and J ends lost 1 base and 8 bases, in that order; junction bases with no gene match: 7. The CDR3 nucleotides read TGTGCTAGTGGTTTGGCTATCACAGGGGACGGCTACACCTTC. This codes for CASGLAITGDGYTF.

The chain links TRBV27 to TRBJ2-1; 7 positions agree with TRBD2. The CDR3 runs to 16 residues. V dropped 5 bases and J dropped 0; count of bases not matched to a gene: 7. Germline assignment: CDR1 MNHEY and CDR2 SMNVEV (reference sequence). The CDR3, as DNA: TGTGCCAGCAGTGGGGGGGACGGAAGCTCCTACAATGAGCAGTTCTTC. The encoded protein is CASSGGDGSSYNEQFF.

V and J are TRBV20-1 and TRBJ2-7; D remains ambiguous. Germline CDR1 is DFQATT and CDR2 is SNEGSKA (reference sequence). The CDR3 runs 11 residues. The V end lost 5 bases, the J end lost 3 bases, and 8 bases lay between the germline ends. The CDR3 DNA reads as TGCAGTGCTTCCCCCGGCTACGAGCAGTACTTC. It codes for CSASPGYEQYF.

The CDR3 DNA reads TGTGCCTGGAGTGTACTAAATGAGCAGTTCTTC. Its translation is CAWSVLNEQFF. V gene TRBV30 combines with J gene TRBJ2-1; D is unresolved. Trimming left V 0 bases short and J 7 bases short, with 4 bases between. The CDR3 is 11 amino acids. Germline lookup yields CDR1 GTSNPN and CDR2 SVGIG (reference sequence).

The J gene is TRBJ2-1, the V gene TRBV4-1, with 9 bases lining up with TRBD2. The CDR3 is made up of 18 amino acids. Germline CDR1 is MGHRA and CDR2 is YSYEKL. J lost 4 bases, V lost 1 base, and 11 bases had no gene match. Here the CDR3 reads CASSQGSPAGGHYNEQFF. As DNA, the CDR3 is TGCGCCAGCAGCCAAGGGTCCCCAGCGGGGGGACATTACAATGAGCAGTTCTTC.

The chain combines TRBV4-2 with TRBJ2-3; the D is unclear. Germline loops: CDR1 LGHNA, CDR2 YNFKEQ. CDR3 length equals 15 residues. V lost 2 bases, J lost 2 bases, and 11 bases lay in between. The chain's CDR3 is CASSQSGSPTDTQYF. The CDR3 DNA sequence: TGTGCCAGCAGCCAATCGGGTAGTCCCACAGATACGCAGTATTTT.

V and J are TRBV2 and TRBJ2-7; TRBD1 agrees at 7 bases. This CDR3 contains 13 residues. Germline trimming cut 6 bases from V and 0 bases from J; bases unmatched to any gene: 2. Germline V gene data show CDR1 as SNHLY and CDR2 as FYNNEI. Written as DNA, the CDR3 is TGTGCCAGCAGCGACAGGGACTCCTACGAGCAGTACTTC. This codes for CASSDRDSYEQYF.

The rearrangement links TRBV7-8 to TRBJ2-5; D is unclear. The DNA end is a closer match to TRBJ2-7, so the J assignment may be wrong. This CDR3 contains 14 residues. Looked up from germline, CDR1 is SGHVS and CDR2 is FQNEAQ. CDR3 residues: CASSLRNAPYEQYF. In nucleotides, the CDR3 is TGTGCCAGCAGCTTAAGGAATGCCCCCTACGAGCAGTACTTC.

The rearrangement links TRBV27 to TRBJ2-7; no clear D gene. The germline V gene has CDR1 MNHEY and CDR2 SMNVEV (reference sequence). The CDR3 has 15 residues. The V end lost 2 bases, the J end lost 0 bases, and 11 bases lay between the germline ends. CDR3: CASSLTASPSYEQYF. CDR3 in DNA: TGTGCCAGCAGTTTAACGGCTTCACCCTCCTACGAGCAGTACTTC.

The J gene is TRBJ2-1, the V gene TRBV4-1, with D perhaps TRBD1 or TRBD2 (5 bases each). Trimming stripped 4 bases from V and 7 bases from J, with 26 bases between. The germline V gene encodes CDR1 MGHRA and CDR2 YSYEKL. CDR3 length: 18 amino acids. The CDR3 here is CASSPLGAQEGTRNEQFF. In DNA, the CDR3 is TGCGCCAGCAGCCCTCTCGGAGCTCAAGAAGGGACGAGAAATGAGCAGTTCTTC.

V is TRBV12-5 and J is TRBJ2-1; maybe TRBD1 (6 bases). V lost 3 bases, J lost 0 bases, and 9 bases lay in between. The CDR3 has 15 amino acids. The germline V gene encodes CDR1 LGHNT and CDR2 FRNRAP. The CDR3 nucleotides are TGTGCTAGTGGTTTAAGGGGGAGCTCCTACAATGAGCAGTTCTTC. It yields the protein CASGLRGSSYNEQFF.

The CDR3 sequence: CASSVGGEQYF. DNA for the CDR3: TGTGCCAGCAGCGTGGGAGGTGAGCAGTACTTC. The chain recombines TRBV27 with TRBJ2-7; tentatively, D is TRBD2 (6 bases). The CDR3 consists of 11 residues. The germline gives CDR1 MNHEY, CDR2 SMNVEV (reference sequence). V was cut by 6 bases and J by 7 bases, with 10 bases left in between.

The gene calls are TRBV29-1 and TRBJ1-4, with TRBD1 matching over 8 bases. The ends lost 3 bases at V and 8 bases at J; junction bases unmatched: 5. The CDR3 totals 13 residues. Per germline, CDR1 SQVTM and CDR2 ANQGSEA. CDR3 coding DNA: TGCAGCGTTGAGACAGGGGAGGACGAAAAACTGTTTTTT. Its protein product is CSVETGEDEKLFF.